This TCR beta chain was sequenced in a study of blood T cell repertoires in COVID-19. Study-wide context: COVID-19 samples, acute and convalescent, were from the United States, Italy and Spain.

Assay: immunoSEQ multiplex PCR; the TCRdb copy retains only in-frame clones and omits some. Of over 90,000 clones in the sample, about 88% were seen once. The receptor comes from a human donor in a cohort sampled during active COVID-19. The sequenced sample consisted of peripheral blood.

The CDR3 region has the DNA TGTGCCAGCAGCTTAGAGGCGGGACAGAGGGGCTACACCTTC. It yields the protein CASSLEAGQRGYTF. The rearrangement links TRBV7-9 to TRBJ1-2, with 7 bases fitting TRBD1. The CDR3 covers 14 residues. Germline lookup yields CDR1 SEHNR and CDR2 FQNEAQ (reference sequence). V lost 1 base to trimming and J lost 8 bases; unmatched junction nucleotides: 7.